These 32 T cell receptor beta chains came from one sample sequenced in a study of CD4 T cells in relation to SARS-CoV-2 and coronaviruses. These receptors' antigens are unknown. Profiled with immunoSEQ multiplex PCR; TCRdb holds only in-frame clones, not every one. The repertoire holds 25,000 to 30,000 clones, about 80% seen once, with under 30% in the top ten. Unexposed donor CD4+ T cells date from about 2011-2018, before the COVID-19 pandemic. Isolation of CD4+ T cells took place after around 11 days in culture. The sequencing sample was made of CD4+ T cells from PBMCs, cultured in vitro. The source is a human donor in good health.

The CDR3 sequence is CASSQTSGSWSIQYF. In nucleotides, the CDR3 is TGTGCCAGCTCGCAGACTAGCGGGAGTTGGAGCATTCAGTACTTC. The chain links TRBV19 to TRBJ2-4; 12 nucleotides agree with TRBD2. The V and J ends lost 9 bases and 9 bases, in that order; junction bases with no gene match: 12. This CDR3 spans 15 amino acids. Per the germline V gene, CDR1 is LNHDA and CDR2 is SQIVND (reference sequence).

A note on this clone: An end of the junction differs from the germline gene, which may be a read error. The chain has TRBV11-2 and TRBJ1-1; D unclear. Germline CDR1 SGHAT, CDR2 FQNNGV. This CDR3 spans 15 amino acids. The CDR3 here is CASSLEWANTGEAFF. The DNA of the CDR3 is TGTGCCAGCAGCCTAGAATGGGCAAATACTGGTGAAGCTTTCTTT.

CDR3 region: CASSRRENNDTGELFF. DNA of the CDR3: TGTGCCAGCAGCCGGCGGGAGAATAACGACACCGGGGAGCTGTTTTTT. The genes are TRBV3-1 (or the pseudogene TRBV3-2) and TRBJ2-2; TRBD2 agrees at 7 bases. The CDR3 has 16 residues. CDR1 is LGHDT and CDR2 is YNNKEL in the germline V gene (reference sequence). The V segment lost 4 bases and the J segment 3 bases; nucleotides outside the gene matches: 8.

This clone was observed a handful of times. This sequence joins TRBV5-1 and TRBJ2-3; D unresolved. The CDR3 consists of 14 residues. V was pared by 0 bases and J by 4 bases, with 9 bases between. The germline V gene encodes CDR1 SGHRS and CDR2 YFSETQ. CDR3 in amino acids: CASSLANEADTQYF. The CDR3 nucleotides are TGCGCCAGCAGCTTGGCCAACGAGGCAGATACGCAGTATTTT.

The chain joins TRBV5-1 to TRBJ2-7, with 7 bases matching TRBD2. Germline V CDR1 and CDR2: SGHRS, YFSETQ. The length of the CDR3 is 14 residues. V lost 0 bases to trimming and J lost 4 bases; unmatched junction nucleotides: 4. CDR3 in amino acids: CASSLATSVYEQYF. DNA of the CDR3: TGCGCCAGCAGCTTGGCCACTAGCGTTTACGAGCAGTACTTC.

The chain joins TRBV19 to TRBJ2-2; D uncertain. Per germline, CDR1 LNHDA and CDR2 SQIVND (reference sequence). V lost 5 bases and J 9 bases, leaving 16 bases between the germline ends. The CDR3 has 14 residues. CDR3 residues: CASSPNREIRELFF. In DNA form, the CDR3 reads TGTGCCAGTAGTCCTAACCGAGAAATCAGGGAGCTGTTTTTT.

DNA of the CDR3: TGTGCCACCAGTGAGTGGACTAGCCAACACACAGATACGCAGTATTTT. Amino acid sequence: CATSEWTSQHTDTQYF. The chain carries TRBV24-1 and TRBJ2-3, with 8 bases aligning to TRBD2. Germline trimming cut 4 bases from V and 2 bases from J; bases unmatched to any gene: 7. Germline V gives CDR1 KGHDR, CDR2 SFDVKD. The CDR3 is 16 amino acids.

The chain uses TRBV7-9 and TRBJ2-1; 12 bases match TRBD2. The germline CDR1 and CDR2 sequences are SEHNR and FQNEAQ (reference sequence). The J segment lost 5 bases and the V segment lost 5 bases, leaving 7 bases of the junction unmatched. This CDR3 is 16 amino acids long. In DNA form, the CDR3 reads TGTGCCAGCAGCACTTGGACTAGCGGGGACAACAATGAGCAGTTCTTC. Its translation is CASSTWTSGDNNEQFF.

The rearrangement joins TRBV5-1 to TRBJ1-4, with 9 bases lining up with TRBD1. Germline CDR1 and CDR2: SGHRS and YFSETQ. V was pared by 4 bases and J by 7 bases, with 11 bases of the junction left unmatched. This CDR3 comprises 16 residues. CDR3 in DNA: TGCGCCAGCAGCCCGAGACAGGGGGGCCTTAGTGAAAAACTGTTTTTT. Its protein is CASSPRQGGLSEKLFF.

The V and J genes are TRBV20-1 and TRBJ2-3; TRBD2 aligns across 11 bases. CDR1 DFQATT and CDR2 SNEGSKA come from the germline V gene (reference sequence). This CDR3 has 15 amino acids. The V and J ends lost 3 bases and 1 base, in that order; junction bases with no gene match: 3. In DNA form, the CDR3 reads TGCAGTGCTAGTCTACTAGCGGGAGGCACAGATACGCAGTATTTT. Protein sequence: CSASLLAGGTDTQYF.

This clone was seen a few times. The V gene is TRBV29-1, the J gene TRBJ1-2; D not resolved. This CDR3 region has 13 residues. Germline lookup yields CDR1 SQVTM and CDR2 ANQGSEA. V was pared by 2 bases and J by 0 bases, with 7 bases between. The CDR3 region has the DNA TGCAGCGTTGAAAGTACCACTAACTATGGCTACACCTTC. Translated, it gives CSVESTTNYGYTF. The full variable domain, rest sourced from reference TRBV29-1 and TRBJ1-2, is SAVISQKPSRDICQRGTSLTIQCQVDSQVTMMFWYRQQPGQSLTLIATANQGSEATYESGFVIDKFPISRPNLTFSTLTVSNMSPEDSSIYLCSVESTTNYGYTFGSGTRLTVV.

The chain uses TRBV2 and TRBJ1-2; D remains ambiguous. The CDR3 runs 11 residues. CDR1 is SNHLY and CDR2 is FYNNEI in the germline V gene. V lost 7 bases, J lost 1 base, and 4 bases lay in between. CDR3 loop: CASKVNYGYTF. The CDR3 nucleotides read TGTGCCAGCAAGGTTAACTATGGCTACACCTTC.

The rearrangement links TRBV6-2 or TRBV6-3 to TRBJ2-3, with 8 bases identical to TRBD1. V lost 1 base, J lost 3 bases, and 6 bases stayed unmatched. The CDR3 is 16 amino acids. The germline gives CDR1 MNHEY, CDR2 SVGEGT. In nucleotides, the CDR3 is TGTGCCAGCAGTTACTGGGCAGGGGGCAGGACAGATACGCAGTATTTT. Amino acid sequence: CASSYWAGGRTDTQYF.

This clone has only a few counts. The genes are TRBV4-2 and TRBJ1-2; TRBD1 is a possible D gene (5 bases). Trimming cost V 1 base and J 4 bases, with 13 bases left between them. This CDR3 comprises 15 residues. Germline V gene data show CDR1 as LGHNA and CDR2 as YNFKEQ. The CDR3 reads CASSQAATGAYGYTF. CDR3 nucleotides: TGTGCCAGCAGCCAAGCGGCTACTGGGGCCTATGGCTACACCTTC.

The chain carries TRBV29-1 and TRBJ1-6; no reliable D call. CDR3 length equals 13 residues. Deletions cut 7 bases from V and 0 bases from J, with 7 bases between. Germline V CDR1 and CDR2: SQVTM, ANQGSEA. The CDR3 DNA reads TGCAGCGCACGGTCCTCCTATAATTCACCCCTCCACTTT. This sequence encodes CSARSSYNSPLHF.

This chain connects TRBV3-1 (or the pseudogene TRBV3-2) to TRBJ2-5, with TRBD1 matching over 9 bases. Looked up from germline, CDR1 is LGHDT and CDR2 is YNNKEL (reference sequence). CDR3 length equals 16 residues. Trimming cost V 0 bases and J 4 bases; bases outside gene matches: 6. Written as DNA, the CDR3 is TGTGCCAGCAGCCAAGATTTAGGACAGGGGAGAGAGACCCAGTACTTC. Translated, it gives CASSQDLGQGRETQYF.

This clone was detected a few times. The chain employs TRBV7-8 and TRBJ1-2; D gene uncertain. From germline, CDR1 is SGHVS and CDR2 FQNEAQ. The V and J ends lost 2 bases and 3 bases respectively, with 10 bases between them. CDR3 length equals 14 residues. The CDR3 DNA is TGTGCCAGCAGCTTACACCTTCTGGACTATGGCTACACCTTC. Amino acids: CASSLHLLDYGYTF.

As regards this clone: One end of the junction is discordant with germline, which a read error may explain. Other nucleotide sequences from this sample produce the same CDR3. The chain is built from TRBV4-1 and TRBJ1-6; perhaps TRBD1 as D (6 bases). The CDR3 extends over 15 amino acids. The germline gives CDR1 MGHRA, CDR2 YSYEKL. In DNA form, the CDR3 reads TGCGCCAGCAGCGGGGCCGGGGGGCGTCGGTCACCCCTTCACTTT. Translation gives CASSGAGGRRSPLHF.

The chain carries TRBV3-1 (or the pseudogene TRBV3-2) and TRBJ2-2, with 8 bases lining up with TRBD1. Germline CDR1 LGHDT, CDR2 YNNKEL (reference sequence). The CDR3 sequence is 15 residues long. V shed 4 bases, J shed 6 bases, and the junction held 7 bases outside the gene matches. The CDR3 DNA follows: TGTGCCAGCAGCCCCGGGACAGGAGGTCCCGGGGAGCTGTTTTTT. It translates to CASSPGTGGPGELFF.

The chain carries TRBV18 and TRBJ1-5; D possibly corresponds to TRBD1 (6 bases). This CDR3 contains 17 residues. The germline V gene encodes CDR1 KGHSH and CDR2 LQKENI. V was shortened by 3 bases and J by 1 base, with 16 bases between the two germline ends. DNA of the CDR3: TGTGCCAGCTCACCTGAAGGGAGGGGGACGAGCAATCAGCCCCAGCATTTT. Translating it yields CASSPEGRGTSNQPQHF.

V and J are TRBV5-1 and TRBJ2-5; tentatively, D is TRBD1 or TRBD2 (6 bases each). The length of the CDR3 is 15 residues. Trimming removed 4 bases from V and 3 bases from J, with 16 bases in between. The germline V gene has CDR1 SGHRS and CDR2 YFSETQ. CDR3 DNA sequence: TGCGCCAGCAGCAGGGGGACTCCTACGAAAGAGACCCAGTACTTC. It specifies CASSRGTPTKETQYF.

J is TRBJ2-4 and V is TRBV29-1; D remains unclear. Germline V CDR1 and CDR2: SQVTM, ANQGSEA. Trimming took off 3 bases at V and 0 bases at J, with 15 bases between the two ends. The CDR3 is 16 residues long. The CDR3 loop reads CSVETAAQLAKNIQYF. The CDR3 DNA reads as TGCAGCGTTGAGACGGCAGCCCAATTAGCCAAAAACATTCAGTACTTC.

The chain has TRBV5-4 and TRBJ2-1; 7 nucleotides agree with TRBD2. Germline V gives CDR1 SGHNT, CDR2 YYREEE (reference sequence). With V trimmed by 2 bases and J by 1 base, 6 bases remained unmatched. The CDR3 runs 16 residues. The chain's CDR3 is CASSFGGSRSYNEQFF. As DNA, the CDR3 is TGTGCCAGCAGCTTCGGCGGGAGCAGGTCCTACAATGAGCAGTTCTTC.

This clone was found once. CDR3 residues: CACYPGLAGRPGANVLTF. CDR3 coding DNA: TGTGCCTGCTATCCGGGACTAGCGGGGCGCCCCGGGGCCAACGTCCTGACTTTC. The chain carries TRBV30 and TRBJ2-6; 13 bases agree with TRBD2. The CDR3 extends over 18 amino acids. Germline V gives CDR1 GTSNPN, CDR2 SVGIG (reference sequence). The ends lost 6 bases at V and 4 bases at J; junction bases unmatched: 12.

The chain employs TRBV2 and TRBJ2-5; 10 bases fit TRBD1. The CDR3 is 14 residues long. The V gene end was trimmed by 6 bases and the J gene end by 5 bases; junction bases not matched to a gene: 6. Per germline, CDR1 SNHLY and CDR2 FYNNEI. CDR3 residues: CASRETGGTETQYF. CDR3 nucleotide sequence: TGTGCCAGCAGAGAGACAGGGGGCACGGAGACCCAGTACTTC. The full variable domain, in which reference TRBV2 and TRBJ2-5 provide the parts outside the CDR3, is EPEVTQTPSHQVTQMGQEVILRCVPISNHLYFYWYRQILGQKVEFLVSFYNNEISEKSEIFDDQFSVERPDGSNFTLKIRSTKLEDSAMYFCASRETGGTETQYFGPGTRLLVL.

This chain uses TRBV3-1 (or the pseudogene TRBV3-2) with TRBJ1-2; no definite D call. The CDR3 has 15 amino acids. CDR1 is LGHDT and CDR2 is YNNKEL in the germline V gene (reference sequence). V gave up 6 bases and J gave up 4 bases, with 18 bases separating them. CDR3: CASSPNPESSYGYTF. The CDR3 coding sequence is TGTGCCAGCAGTCCTAACCCGGAATCCTCCTATGGCTACACCTTC.

V gene TRBV18 combines with J gene TRBJ1-5; 12 nucleotides agree with TRBD1. J gave up 6 bases and V 2 bases, and 2 bases lay outside the gene matches. The CDR3 is 15 amino acids. Germline CDR1 and CDR2: KGHSH and LQKENI. CDR3 nucleotides: TGTGCCAGCTCACCAGGGACAGGGGGCAGTCAGCCCCAGCATTTT. Translation: CASSPGTGGSQPQHF.

The gene calls are TRBV7-3 and TRBJ2-3, with 11 positions matching TRBD2. The V segment lost 3 bases and the J segment 1 base; nucleotides outside the gene matches: 6. Germline V gene data show CDR1 as SGHTA and CDR2 as FQGTGA. CDR3 length: 17 residues. The CDR3 protein is CASSLAGTSGRTDTQYF. CDR3 coding DNA: TGTGCCAGCAGCTTGGCCGGGACTAGCGGTCGCACAGATACGCAGTATTTT.

This clone has only a few counts. This sequence joins TRBV6-5 and TRBJ2-1; tentatively, D is TRBD1 or TRBD2 (6 bases each). There are 13 residues in the CDR3. Trimming left V 7 bases short and J 12 bases short, with 19 bases between. Germline CDR1 reads MNHEY; CDR2 reads SVGAGI. DNA of the CDR3: TGTGCCAGCACCAAAGGGGGGTCGATGGGGCAGTTCTTC. As protein: CASTKGGSMGQFF.

This chain joins TRBV7-2 and TRBJ2-3; TRBD2 agrees at 13 bases. This CDR3 region has 18 residues. Germline assignment: CDR1 SGHTA and CDR2 FQGNSA. With 0 bases clipped from V and 5 bases from J, the junction kept 8 bases outside the gene matches. The CDR3 bases are TGTGCCAGCAGCTTAGCCAGTGGACTAGCGGGAGATCTAGATACGCAGTATTTT. It specifies CASSLASGLAGDLDTQYF.

V usage is TRBV29-1 and J usage is TRBJ1-3, with D tentatively TRBD1 (5 bases). Germline V gene data show CDR1 as SQVTM and CDR2 as ANQGSEA. The CDR3 spans 15 residues. V was clipped by 4 bases and J by 0 bases, with 13 bases between them. The CDR3, as DNA: TGCAGCGTTGGGGAGTGGGGCGGCTCTGGAAACACCATATATTTT. Protein: CSVGEWGGSGNTIYF.

The rearrangement uses TRBV6-5 and TRBJ2-3, with D hard to call. The CDR3 length is 15 residues. Per germline, CDR1 MNHEY and CDR2 SVGAGI. The V end was cut by 2 bases, the J end by 0 bases, with 9 bases between. The CDR3 is CASSYALGSTDTQYF. The CDR3 coding sequence is TGTGCCAGCAGTTACGCACTGGGGAGCACAGATACGCAGTATTTT.